This TCR beta chain was captured in a study of blood T cell repertoires in COVID-19. In the study overall: The United States, Italy and Spain supplied acute and convalescent COVID-19 samples. T cells, B-cell-depleted T cells, or PBMCs supplied cDNA or gDNA.

Individuals drawn from approximately 26 US areas were about 18 to 100 years old. The recovered donors of Cohort 3 showed two negative PCRs, clearance, or symptom resolution. TCRdb keeps only in-frame clones here, not all; method: immunoSEQ multiplex PCR. Of about 380,000 clones listed, around nine tenths are singletons. The germline CDR1 and CDR2 sequences are GTSNPN and SVGIG (reference sequence). V was pared by 2 bases and J by 7 bases, with 8 bases between. The CDR3 has 11 amino acids. The sequenced sample consisted of PBMCs or T cells enriched from blood (not recorded which). The receptor was isolated from a woman aged 18-30 years who had recovered from COVID-19. The genes are TRBV30 and TRBJ2-5; D not certain. This CDR3 reads CAWSPERTQYF. As DNA, the CDR3 is TGTGCCTGGAGTCCTGAGAGGACCCAGTACTTC. The variable domain in full, completed from reference TRBV30 and TRBJ2-5, reads SQTIHQWPATLVQPVGSPLSLECTVEGTSNPNLYWYRQAAGRGLQLLFYSVGIGQISSEVPQNLSASRPQDRQFILSSKKLLLSDSGFYLCAWSPERTQYFGPGTRLLVL.